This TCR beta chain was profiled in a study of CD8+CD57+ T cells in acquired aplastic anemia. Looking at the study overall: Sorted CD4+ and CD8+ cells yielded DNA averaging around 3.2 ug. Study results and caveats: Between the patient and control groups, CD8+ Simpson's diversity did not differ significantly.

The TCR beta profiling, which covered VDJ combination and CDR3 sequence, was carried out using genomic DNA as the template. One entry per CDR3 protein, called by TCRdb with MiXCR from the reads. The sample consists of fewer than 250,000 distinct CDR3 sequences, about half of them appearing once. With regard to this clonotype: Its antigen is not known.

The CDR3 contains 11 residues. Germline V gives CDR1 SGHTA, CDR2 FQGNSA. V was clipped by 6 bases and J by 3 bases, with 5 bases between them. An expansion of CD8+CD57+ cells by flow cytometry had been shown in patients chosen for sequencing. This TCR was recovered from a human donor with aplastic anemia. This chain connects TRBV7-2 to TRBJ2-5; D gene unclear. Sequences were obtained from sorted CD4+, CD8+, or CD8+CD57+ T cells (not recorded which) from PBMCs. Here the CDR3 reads CASRKEETQYF. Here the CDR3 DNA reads TGTGCCAGCAGGAAGGAAGAGACCCAGTACTTC. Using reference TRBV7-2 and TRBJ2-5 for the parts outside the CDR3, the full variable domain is GAGVSQSPSNKVTEKGKDVELRCDPISGHTALYWYRQSLGQGLEFLIYFQGNSAPDKSGLPSDRFSAERTGGSVSTLTIQRTQQEDSAVYLCASRKEETQYFGPGTRLLVL.